Shown below are 30 T cell receptor beta chains from a single sample sequenced in a study of blood T cell repertoires in COVID-19. Generated by immunoSEQ multiplex PCR, the TCRdb table keeps only in-frame clones and is missing some. This sample yields around 200,000 clones, of which roughly four fifths are seen a single time; 5.5% to 7.5% belongs to the top ten. The sample comprised peripheral blood. The source of these receptors is a middle-aged woman with acute or convalescent COVID-19.

The chain couples TRBV19 to TRBJ1-1; 7 bases are a match to TRBD1. The junction had 7 bases not matched to a gene; V was cut back by 5 bases and J by 4 bases. Germline-derived CDR1 and CDR2 are LNHDA and SQIVND (reference sequence). This CDR3 is built from 14 residues. Here the CDR3 DNA reads TGTGCCAGTAGTTACAGGGGAGAGGGCACTGAAGCTTTCTTT. Its protein is CASSYRGEGTEAFF.

The chain is built from TRBV11-3 and TRBJ2-1; D is ambiguous. Germline-derived CDR1 and CDR2 are SGHNT and YENEEA. Trimming removed 0 bases at V and 5 bases at J, with 14 bases between. The CDR3 consists of 16 residues. Written as DNA, the CDR3 is TGTGCCAGCAGCTTAGATTCGGCTAGTAAGGACAATGAGCAGTTCTTC. Translated, it gives CASSLDSASKDNEQFF.

The DNA of the CDR3 is TGTGCCAGCAGTTACTCGTCTGCAGGGAACTATGGCTACACCTTC. This codes for CASSYSSAGNYGYTF. V is TRBV6-5 and J is TRBJ1-2; a possible D gene is TRBD1 (5 bases). Trimming cost V 0 bases and J 2 bases, with 10 bases left between them. The CDR3 runs 15 residues. Germline V gene sequence: CDR1 MNHEY, CDR2 SVGAGI.

This clone was seen only once. The rearrangement links TRBV10-2 to TRBJ2-7; TRBD2 agrees at 7 bases. The CDR3 is made up of 15 amino acids. With V trimmed by 3 bases and J by 6 bases, 11 bases remained unmatched. CDR1 and CDR2 (germline): WSHSY, SAAADI. The CDR3 coding sequence is TGCGCCAGCAGTGAAGTGGCGGGAGTATACGGCGAGCAGTACTTC. Encoded protein: CASSEVAGVYGEQYF.

The chain carries TRBV6-5 and TRBJ1-6; D possibly corresponds to TRBD1 (5 bases). Trimming removed 8 bases at V and 8 bases at J, with 16 bases between. Germline V CDR1 and CDR2: MNHEY, SVGAGI. This CDR3 contains 14 residues. For the CDR3, the DNA is TGTGCCAGCCTCCGGGGACTGGGAGATTCACCCCTCCACTTT. Translating it yields CASLRGLGDSPLHF.

In this sample, this clone turned up once. The rearrangement links TRBV12-3 or TRBV12-4 to TRBJ1-6; 9 nucleotides agree with TRBD1. The CDR3 spans 13 residues. The ends lost 6 bases at V and 9 bases at J; junction bases unmatched: 3. CDR3 DNA: TGTGCCAGCAGGGGACAGGGCGGTTCACCCCTCCACTTT. Translation: CASRGQGGSPLHF.

This clone was detected only once. CDR3 bases: TGTGCCAGCAGCCCCCCGGGGAGAGACAATGAGCAGTTCTTC. Amino acid sequence: CASSPPGRDNEQFF. The chain carries TRBV5-4 and TRBJ2-1; D possibly corresponds to TRBD2 (5 bases). V gave up 4 bases and J gave up 5 bases, with 13 bases separating them. Germline CDR1 SGHNT, CDR2 YYREEE (reference sequence). This CDR3 contains 14 residues.

The chain is built from TRBV18 and TRBJ1-2; D is unresolved. CDR1 KGHSH and CDR2 LQKENI come from the germline V gene. V lost 3 bases, J lost 1 base, and 18 bases lay in between. The CDR3 loop spans 17 amino acids. The CDR3: CASSPTAITVGNYGYTF. The CDR3 nucleotides read TGTGCCAGCTCACCGACTGCCATAACGGTGGGTAACTATGGCTACACCTTC.

The gene calls are TRBV10-3 and TRBJ1-6; tentative D call: TRBD1 (6 bases). Germline values: CDR1 ENHRY, CDR2 SYGVKD. V was cut by 6 bases and J by 4 bases, with 10 bases left in between. The CDR3 covers 14 residues. This CDR3 reads CAISLQGYNSPLHF. CDR3 coding DNA: TGTGCCATCAGCCTACAGGGATATAATTCACCCCTCCACTTT.

CDR3 loop: CASRDRPNQPQHF. The CDR3 DNA is TGTGCCAGCCGGGACAGGCCCAATCAGCCCCAGCATTTT. V and J are TRBV28 and TRBJ1-5; 8 bases match TRBD1. Germline CDR1 is MDHEN and CDR2 is SYDVKM. The CDR3 length is 13 residues. J lost 3 bases, V lost 8 bases, and 3 bases had no gene match.

The CDR3 protein is CASSGRVSYNEQFF. DNA of the CDR3: TGTGCCAGCAGCGGTCGGGTCTCCTACAATGAGCAGTTCTTC. This chain joins TRBV11-2 and TRBJ2-1, with D uncertain. CDR3 size: 14 residues. From germline, CDR1 is SGHAT and CDR2 FQNNGV. The V end lost 5 bases, the J end lost 0 bases, and 8 bases lay between the germline ends. The whole variable domain, filled in from reference TRBV11-2 and TRBJ2-1, reads EAGVAQSPRYKIIEKRQSVAFWCNPISGHATLYWYQQILGQGPKLLIQFQNNGVVDDSQLPKDRFSAERLKGVDSTLKIQPAKLEDSAVYLCASSGRVSYNEQFFGPGTRLTVL.

This chain uses TRBV30 with TRBJ1-6; TRBD1 agrees at 7 bases. The germline gives CDR1 GTSNPN, CDR2 SVGIG (reference sequence). The J segment lost 6 bases and the V segment lost 6 bases, leaving 5 bases of the junction unmatched. This CDR3 region has 13 residues. Written as DNA, the CDR3 is TGTGCCTGTTGGGACAGACGTAATTCACCCCTCCACTTT. This translates into CACWDRRNSPLHF.

The V and J genes are TRBV7-6 and TRBJ1-3, with 10 nucleotides matching TRBD1. Per the germline V gene, CDR1 is SGHVS and CDR2 is FNYEAQ. Losses at the gene ends were 6 bases for V and 0 bases for J; bases not matched to a gene: 2. The CDR3 covers 15 residues. The CDR3 sequence is CASSRTGGSGNTIYF. CDR3 DNA: TGTGCCAGCAGTCGGACAGGGGGCTCTGGAAACACCATATATTTT.

The V call is TRBV5-4, the J call TRBJ2-7; D is possibly TRBD2 (6 bases). Per the germline V gene, CDR1 is SGHNT and CDR2 is YYREEE (reference sequence). The CDR3 covers 16 residues. V lost 0 bases and J 3 bases, leaving 16 bases between the germline ends. The CDR3 spells CASSLGAGTSIYEQYF. CDR3 nucleotides: TGTGCCAGCAGCTTGGGGGCGGGAACCTCTATCTACGAGCAGTACTTC.

This clone has just a few counts. This sequence joins TRBV28 and TRBJ1-5, with TRBD1 as a possible D gene (5 bases). Per germline, CDR1 MDHEN and CDR2 SYDVKM. Between the trimmed V and J ends, which lost 5 bases and 3 bases, there was a span of 8 bases. The CDR3 sequence is 13 residues long. CDR3 region: CASSGASNQPQHF. The CDR3 region has the DNA TGTGCCAGCAGTGGGGCGTCCAATCAGCCCCAGCATTTT.

The chain employs TRBV13 and TRBJ1-2, with D possibly TRBD1 on 6 matching bases. Germline CDR1 is PRHDT and CDR2 is FYEKMQ (reference sequence). The CDR3 length is 13 residues. Between the trimmed V and J ends, which lost 6 bases and 7 bases, there was a span of 15 bases. The CDR3 DNA reads TGTGCCAGCAGACCCACAGGGAAGTCTGGCTACACCTTC. It is translated as CASRPTGKSGYTF.

The sample holds a few counts of this clone. The rearrangement joins TRBV12-2 to TRBJ2-7; TRBD1, as called in the table, went unchecked against the DNA. TRBV12-2 has pseudogene status. This CDR3 spans 15 amino acids. CDR3 nucleotide sequence: TGTGCAAGTCGCCAACCCGGGACAGATACCTACGAGCAGTACTTC. Translated: CASRQPGTDTYEQYF.

This chain uses TRBV9 with TRBJ2-2, with D tentatively TRBD2 (6 bases). The ends were cut back, 5 bases at V and 4 bases at J, with 15 bases in the middle. Germline V gene lookup returns CDR1 SGDLS and CDR2 YYNGEE. The CDR3 runs to 15 residues. The CDR3 coding sequence is TGTGCCAGCAGGGCATCCGGGAGTTCCACCGGGGAGCTGTTTTTT. It yields the protein CASRASGSSTGELFF.

V usage is TRBV3-1 (or the pseudogene TRBV3-2) and J usage is TRBJ2-2; D is perhaps TRBD1 (6 bases). Germline CDR1 is LGHDT and CDR2 is YNNKEL (reference sequence). Between the trimmed V and J ends, which lost 5 bases and 6 bases, there was a span of 10 bases. The CDR3 length is 13 residues. The CDR3 loop is CASSFGTSGELFF. DNA for the CDR3: TGTGCCAGCAGCTTTGGGACATCCGGGGAGCTGTTTTTT.

The chain has TRBV6-5 and TRBJ2-7, with D possibly matching TRBD1 (6 bases). This CDR3 spans 12 amino acids. Germline loops: CDR1 MNHEY, CDR2 SVGAGI. V was cut by 4 bases and J by 6 bases, with 10 bases left in between. The DNA of the CDR3 is TGTGCCAGCAGTTTACAGGGTGGCGAGCAGTACTTC. This gives the protein CASSLQGGEQYF.

The V call is TRBV27, the J call TRBJ2-1; D not resolved. Per germline, CDR1 MNHEY and CDR2 SMNVEV (reference sequence). V was trimmed by 6 bases and J by 4 bases, leaving 4 bases between them. The CDR3 is 11 residues long. Here the CDR3 reads CASSLYNEQFF. DNA of the CDR3: TGTGCCAGCAGCCTATACAATGAGCAGTTCTTC.

The chain is built from TRBV7-9 and TRBJ2-1, with 7 bases matching TRBD2. V lost 4 bases, J lost 5 bases, and 11 bases stayed unmatched. The CDR3 extends over 16 amino acids. Germline V gene data show CDR1 as SEHNR and CDR2 as FQNEAQ (reference sequence). The CDR3 is CASSSTGAGVNNEQFF. CDR3 nucleotide sequence: TGTGCCAGCAGCTCGACCGGGGCGGGAGTTAACAATGAGCAGTTCTTC.

The chain is built from TRBV30 and TRBJ2-3; a weak D match, TRBD1 (5 bases). The CDR3 runs to 11 residues. Trimming stripped 4 bases from V and 4 bases from J, with 6 bases between. Germline CDR1 is GTSNPN and CDR2 is SVGIG (reference sequence). CDR3 in DNA: TGTGCCTGGACAGGGTCAGATACGCAGTATTTT. This codes for CAWTGSDTQYF.

The chain carries TRBV5-1 and TRBJ1-6; 7 bases are shared with TRBD1. The CDR3 has 15 amino acids. Germline-derived CDR1 and CDR2 are SGHRS and YFSETQ. V lost 0 bases to trimming and J lost 10 bases; unmatched junction nucleotides: 7. Here the CDR3 reads CASSLAGTVGSPLHF. The CDR3 bases are TGCGCCAGCAGCTTGGCCGGGACAGTAGGGTCACCCCTCCACTTT. The whole variable domain, remainder taken from reference TRBV5-1 and TRBJ1-6, is KAGVTQTPRYLIKTRGQQVTLSCSPISGHRSVSWYQQTPGQGLQFLFEYFSETQRNKGNFPGRFSGRQFSNSRSEMNVSTLELGDSALYLCASSLAGTVGSPLHFGNGTRLTVT.

J is TRBJ2-4 and V is TRBV28, with 10 bases fitting TRBD2. Per germline, CDR1 MDHEN and CDR2 SYDVKM. The V gene end was trimmed by 6 bases and the J gene end by 3 bases; junction bases not matched to a gene: 20. The CDR3 runs 20 residues. For the CDR3, the DNA is TGTGCCAGCAGCCCAATCCAGGTAGCGGGAGGTCCGCTAGGCAAAAACATTCAGTACTTC. Translation: CASSPIQVAGGPLGKNIQYF.

The count of this clone is one. The chain couples TRBV28 to TRBJ1-6; maybe TRBD1 (6 bases). CDR3 length: 17 amino acids. V was trimmed by 7 bases and J by 0 bases, leaving 16 bases between them. CDR1 MDHEN and CDR2 SYDVKM come from the germline V gene. CDR3 sequence reads: CASKSPGASSYNSPLHF. The CDR3 bases are TGTGCCAGCAAATCCCCAGGGGCCAGCTCCTATAATTCACCCCTCCACTTT.

The chain has TRBV28 and TRBJ1-1; D possibly corresponds to TRBD1 (6 bases). The CDR3 loop spans 13 amino acids. CDR1 and CDR2 (germline): MDHEN, SYDVKM. Trimming stripped 7 bases from V and 5 bases from J, with 14 bases between. CDR3 loop: CASITGRSTEAFF. The CDR3, as DNA: TGTGCCAGCATCACAGGGAGAAGTACTGAAGCTTTCTTT.

The rearrangement uses TRBV28 and TRBJ2-7; the match to TRBD2 covers 7 bases. Trimming cost V 2 bases and J 4 bases; bases outside gene matches: 14. Germline assignment: CDR1 MDHEN and CDR2 SYDVKM. This CDR3 spans 17 amino acids. Written as DNA, the CDR3 is TGTGCCAGCAGTTTAAGCCCGGGGCGGGAGATATCGTACGAGCAGTACTTC. Encoded protein: CASSLSPGREISYEQYF.

This clone was seen a handful of times. The chain joins TRBV2 to TRBJ2-1; no clear D. The CDR3 consists of 14 residues. CDR1 is SNHLY, CDR2 FYNNEI, per germline. Trimming cost V 3 bases and J 7 bases, with 13 bases left between them. CDR3 sequence: CASSERNRLNEQFF. The CDR3 nucleotides read TGTGCCAGCAGTGAGAGGAACCGATTGAATGAGCAGTTCTTC.

This chain connects TRBV5-4 to TRBJ2-3, with TRBD1 identical over 9 bases. Germline CDR1 reads SGHNT; CDR2 reads YYREEE (reference sequence). The V segment lost 1 base and the J segment 2 bases; nucleotides outside the gene matches: 17. This CDR3 has 20 residues. The CDR3 bases are TGTGCCAGCAGCTTGTGGGACAGGGCTCGTCTTGAAGGTTTCACAGATACGCAGTATTTT. Translating it yields CASSLWDRARLEGFTDTQYF.